This TCR beta chain was captured in a study of control samples from healthy donors and cancer patients. The table came from immunoSEQ multiplex PCR; TCRdb's copy has only in-frame clones and leaves some out. The sample gives approximately 82,000 clones, 87% of which show up once; about 18% is in the top ten. The junction had 8 bases not matched to a gene; V was cut back by 8 bases and J by 3 bases. Germline loops: CDR1 MGHDK, CDR2 SYGVNS. The CDR3 is made up of 15 amino acids. This chain uses TRBV25-1 with TRBJ2-3; 10 nucleotides align to TRBD2. Specimen: blood. The receptor was derived from a man in his forties or fifties in good health. The CDR3 is CASGELAGSTDTQYF. The CDR3 DNA is TGTGCCAGCGGGGAACTAGCGGGATCGACAGATACGCAGTATTTT.